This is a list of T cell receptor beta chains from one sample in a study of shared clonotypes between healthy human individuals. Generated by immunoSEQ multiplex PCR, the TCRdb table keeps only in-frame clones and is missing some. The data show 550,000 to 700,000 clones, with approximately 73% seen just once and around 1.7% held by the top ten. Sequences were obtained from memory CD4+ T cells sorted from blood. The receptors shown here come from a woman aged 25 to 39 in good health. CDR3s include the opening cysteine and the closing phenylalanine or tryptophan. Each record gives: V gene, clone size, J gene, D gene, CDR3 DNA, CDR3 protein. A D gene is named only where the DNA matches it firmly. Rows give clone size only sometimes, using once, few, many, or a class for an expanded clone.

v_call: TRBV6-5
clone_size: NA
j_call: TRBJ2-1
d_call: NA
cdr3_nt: TGTGCCAGCTGCGCCGGGAGCTCCTACAATGAGCAGTTCTTC
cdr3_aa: CASCAGSSYNEQFF

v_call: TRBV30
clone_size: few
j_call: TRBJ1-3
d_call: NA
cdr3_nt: TGTGCCTGGATTAATGGAAACACCATATATTTT
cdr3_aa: CAWINGNTIYF

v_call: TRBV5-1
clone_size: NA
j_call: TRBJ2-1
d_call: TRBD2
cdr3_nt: TGCGCCAGCAGCTTTTTCGTAGCGGGAGAGGCCTATGAGCAGTTCTTC
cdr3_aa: CASSFFVAGEAYEQFF

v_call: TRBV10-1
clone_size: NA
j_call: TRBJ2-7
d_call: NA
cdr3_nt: TGCGCCAGCAGTGAGGGCCCCTCTCTATACGAGCAGTACTTC
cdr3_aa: CASSEGPSLYEQYF

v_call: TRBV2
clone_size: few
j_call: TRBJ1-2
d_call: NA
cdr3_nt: TGTGCCAGCAGTGATAGGGCTGGCTACACCTTC
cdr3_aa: CASSDRAGYTF

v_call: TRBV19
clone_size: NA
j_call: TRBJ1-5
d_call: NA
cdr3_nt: TGTGCCAGTAGTCCCCGGGGTGGGGACGGCAATCAGCCCCAGCATTTT
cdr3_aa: CASSPRGGDGNQPQHF

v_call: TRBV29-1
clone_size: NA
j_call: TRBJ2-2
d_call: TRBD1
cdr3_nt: TGCAGCGTTGAAGCGGGACAGACGAACACCGGGGAGCTGTTTTTT
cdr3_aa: CSVEAGQTNTGELFF

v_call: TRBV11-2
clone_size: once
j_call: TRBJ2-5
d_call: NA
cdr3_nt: TGTGCCAGCAGCTTAGTGGGGGAGACCCAGTACTTC
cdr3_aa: CASSLVGETQYF

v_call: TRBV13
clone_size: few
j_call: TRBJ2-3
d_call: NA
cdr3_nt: TGTGCCAGCAGCACCCGGGGTGCTATCACAGATACGCAGTATTTT
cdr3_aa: CASSTRGAITDTQYF

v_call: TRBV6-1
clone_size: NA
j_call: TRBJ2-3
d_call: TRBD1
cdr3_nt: TGTGCCAGCACCCTAGGACAGGGTGGCTCAGATACGCAGTATTTT
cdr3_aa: CASTLGQGGSDTQYF

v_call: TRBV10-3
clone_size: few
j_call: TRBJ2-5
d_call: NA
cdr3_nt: TGTGCCATCAGTGAGAGAACTGGGTTACAAGAGACCCAGTACTTC
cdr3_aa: CAISERTGLQETQYF

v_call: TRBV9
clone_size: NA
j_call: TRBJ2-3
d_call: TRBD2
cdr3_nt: TGTGCCAGCAGCGCCTTTAGCGGGGTCAGGGCAGATACGCAGTATTTT
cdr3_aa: CASSAFSGVRADTQYF

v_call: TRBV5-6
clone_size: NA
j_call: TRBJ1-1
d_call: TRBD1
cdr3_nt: TGTGCCAGCAGCTTTTTTGACAGGGTCATGAACACTGAAGCTTTCTTT
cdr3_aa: CASSFFDRVMNTEAFF

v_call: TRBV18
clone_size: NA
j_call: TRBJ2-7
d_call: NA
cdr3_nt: TGTGCCAGCTCCCCGCAAGGGGAGTTGTACGAGCAGTACTTC
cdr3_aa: CASSPQGELYEQYF

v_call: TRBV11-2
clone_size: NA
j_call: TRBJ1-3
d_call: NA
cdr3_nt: TGTGCCAGCAGCTTAAATCCCCAGACCTCTGGAAACACCATATATTTT
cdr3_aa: CASSLNPQTSGNTIYF

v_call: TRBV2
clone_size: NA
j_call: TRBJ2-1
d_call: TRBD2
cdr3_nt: TGTGCCAGCAGTGAATGGGGGACTAGCGGGAAGAATGAGCAGTTCTTC
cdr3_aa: CASSEWGTSGKNEQFF

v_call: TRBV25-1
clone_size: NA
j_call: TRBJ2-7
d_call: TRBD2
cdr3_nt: TGTGCCAGCAGTGTTCGGGCTAGCGGGGGTTACGAGCAGTACTTC
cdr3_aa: CASSVRASGGYEQYF

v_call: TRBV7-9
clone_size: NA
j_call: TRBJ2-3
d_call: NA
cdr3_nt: TGTGCCAGCAGCTTAGGGTCCCTTAGCACAGATACGCAGTATTTT
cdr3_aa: CASSLGSLSTDTQYF

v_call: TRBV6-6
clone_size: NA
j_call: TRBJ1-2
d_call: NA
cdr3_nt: TGTGCCAGCAGTTACCAACCCGGGGACTATGGCTACACCTTC
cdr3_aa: CASSYQPGDYGYTF

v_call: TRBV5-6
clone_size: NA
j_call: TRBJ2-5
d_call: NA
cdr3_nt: TGTGCCAGCAGGGGTCAAGGAGAGACCCAGTACTTC
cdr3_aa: CASRGQGETQYF

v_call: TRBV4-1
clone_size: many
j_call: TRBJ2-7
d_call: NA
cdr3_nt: TGCGCCAGCAGCCAAGACCGGGGGATAGAGCAGTACTTC
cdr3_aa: CASSQDRGIEQYF

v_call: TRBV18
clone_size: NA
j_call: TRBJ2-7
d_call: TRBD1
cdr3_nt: TGTGCCAGCTCACCACGTGCCCGACAGGGCTACGAGCAGTACTTC
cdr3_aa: CASSPRARQGYEQYF

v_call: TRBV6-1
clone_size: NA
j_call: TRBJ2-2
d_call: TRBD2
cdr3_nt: TGTGCCAGCAGTGACCAATTCTTAGCGGGAGGCACCGGGGAGCTGTTTTTT
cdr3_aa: CASSDQFLAGGTGELFF

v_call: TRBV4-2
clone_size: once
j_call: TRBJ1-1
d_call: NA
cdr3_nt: TGTGCCAGCAGCTTTTCCCTTGGTCAGGGGCAACGTACTGAAGCTTTCTTT
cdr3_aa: CASSFSLGQGQRTEAFF

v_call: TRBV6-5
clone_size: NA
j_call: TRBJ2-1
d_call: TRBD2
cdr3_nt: TGTGCCAGCAGACTCGGACTAGCGGGAGGGGATGAGCAGTTCTTC
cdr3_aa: CASRLGLAGGDEQFF

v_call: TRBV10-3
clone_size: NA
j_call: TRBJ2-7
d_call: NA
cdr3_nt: TGTGCCATCAGTCCCGGGACGGACCCGCGCGAGCAGTACTTC
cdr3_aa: CAISPGTDPREQYF